The 26 T cell receptor beta chains in this list originate from one sample, sequenced in a study of regulatory T cells in long-lasting Graves disease. Libraries of TCR beta came from iRepertoire HTBI primers plus Arm-PCR of CDR3 regions. One entry per CDR3 protein, called by TCRdb with MiXCR from the multiplex PCR reads. In the table there are roughly 520,000 distinct CDR3 sequences, about 11% of which are singletons. Time point of the sample: newly diagnosed GD, antithyroid drugs for less than 3 months. After RNA was extracted from PBMCs, the TCR library was made from it. In addition, the sample was reused for a study of T cells in Graves' hyperthyroidism and ophthalmopathy.

Sequenced here: peripheral blood mononuclear cells (PBMCs), sampled at new diagnosis, from a patient treated with antithyroid drugs. The origin of the receptors is a woman in her thirties with Graves disease.

The CDR3 spells CASSSRTGFSTDTQYF. DNA of the CDR3: TGTGCCAGCAGCTCTCGGACAGGTTTTAGCACAGATACGCAGTATTTT. The chain employs TRBV5-4 and TRBJ2-3; TRBD1 agrees at 7 bases. Germline trimming cut 3 bases from V and 0 bases from J; bases unmatched to any gene: 7. The germline gives CDR1 SGHNT, CDR2 YYREEE (reference sequence). This CDR3 comprises 16 residues.

This clonotype was observed many times. The rearrangement links TRBV20-1 to TRBJ2-5; the match to TRBD1 covers 7 bases. V gave up 3 bases and J gave up 5 bases; unmatched junction bases: 6. This CDR3 comprises 13 residues. Germline values: CDR1 DFQATT, CDR2 SNEGSKA (reference sequence). CDR3: CSASGTAEETQYF. The CDR3 region has the DNA TGCAGTGCTAGTGGGACAGCTGAGGAGACCCAGTACTTC.

This clonotype occurred a few times. The chain links TRBV19 to TRBJ1-5, with D possibly being TRBD1 (6 bases). Trimming pared 2 bases from V and 3 bases from J, leaving 11 bases between. CDR1 and CDR2 (germline): LNHDA, SQIVND (reference sequence). This CDR3 has 15 residues. As DNA, the CDR3 is TGTGCCAGTAGTATAAAGGGGGTCTACAATCAGCCCCAGCATTTT. Translating gives CASSIKGVYNQPQHF.

In its sample, this clonotype was seen a few times. The rearrangement links TRBV4-1 to TRBJ2-2, with 9 positions matching TRBD2. The CDR3 length is 15 residues. Looked up from germline, CDR1 is MGHRA and CDR2 is YSYEKL. Trimming at V came to 5 bases and at J to 6 bases, leaving 7 bases not matched to a gene. The CDR3 sequence is CASSFPSGTSGELFF. DNA for the CDR3: TGCGCCAGCAGCTTCCCTAGCGGGACATCCGGGGAGCTGTTTTTT.

This chain connects TRBV7-9 to TRBJ2-1; tentative D call: TRBD1 (6 bases). Trimming left V 5 bases short and J 6 bases short, with 11 bases between. Germline lookup yields CDR1 SEHNR and CDR2 FQNEAQ (reference sequence). The CDR3 has 13 residues. The CDR3, as DNA: TGTGCCAGCAGCGAGGGGGTGGCCAATGAGCAGTTCTTC. Its protein is CASSEGVANEQFF.

This clonotype was found many times. The J gene is TRBJ2-7, the V gene TRBV2; 13 nucleotides agree with TRBD2. CDR1 and CDR2 (germline): SNHLY, FYNNEI. The V gene end was trimmed by 7 bases and the J gene end by 4 bases; junction bases not matched to a gene: 7. CDR3 length: 15 amino acids. The CDR3 sequence: CASMGTSGIGYEQYF. The CDR3 bases are TGTGCCAGCATGGGGACTAGCGGGATTGGATACGAGCAGTACTTC.

As regards this clonotype: Just one base apart from a much larger clone, this may be a read error. The chain joins TRBV20-1 to TRBJ2-5; 8 nucleotides line up with TRBD1. This CDR3 comprises 13 residues. Germline V CDR1 and CDR2: DFQATT, SNEGSKA (reference sequence). V shed 1 base, J shed 4 bases, and the junction held 2 bases outside the gene matches. The CDR3 DNA reads as TGCAGTGCTAGAGGGACAGGGCTAGAGACCCAGTACTTC. This encodes CSARGTGLETQYF.

This clonotype was seen a few times. V is TRBV5-1 and J is TRBJ2-5; D uncertain. This CDR3 contains 12 residues. Trimming cost V 6 bases and J 0 bases, with 6 bases left between them. CDR1 and CDR2 from the germline V gene are SGHRS and YFSETQ. The CDR3 loop reads CASTDNQETQYF. CDR3 bases: TGCGCCAGCACCGACAACCAAGAGACCCAGTACTTC.

This CDR3 is CASSYSSLSYEQYF. Here the CDR3 DNA reads TGTGCCAGCAGTTACTCGTCACTGAGCTACGAGCAGTACTTC. The chain links TRBV6-5 to TRBJ2-7; D is ambiguous. CDR3 length equals 14 residues. Germline V gene sequence: CDR1 MNHEY, CDR2 SVGAGI. V was clipped by 0 bases and J by 3 bases, with 9 bases between them.

As for this clonotype: The conserved phenylalanine or tryptophan normally closing the CDR3 is absent here, so this likely arose from a read error. V is TRBV6-2 or TRBV6-3 and J is TRBJ1-1; D is possibly TRBD1 (5 bases). This CDR3 has 14 amino acids. The V end was cut by 6 bases, the J end by 3 bases, with 14 bases between. The germline CDR1 and CDR2 sequences are MNHEY and SVGEGT. CDR3: CASSLPGDDTEAFV. The DNA of the CDR3 is TGTGCCAGCAGCCTTCCCGGGGACGACACTGAAGCTTTCGTT.

As to this clonotype: Being one base from a much bigger clone, this may be a read error. This chain connects TRBV5-1 to TRBJ2-7; unclear D gene. Trimming pared 3 bases from V and 7 bases from J, leaving 14 bases between. This CDR3 region has 13 residues. Looked up from germline, CDR1 is SGHRS and CDR2 is YFSETQ. CDR3 loop: CASSSDPRTEQYF. The CDR3 DNA is TGCGCCAGCAGCTCCGACCCCCGTACGGAGCAGTACTTC.

The table lists this clonotype with many counts. The chain joins TRBV28 to TRBJ1-4, with 12 bases matching TRBD1. Germline CDR1 and CDR2: MDHEN and SYDVKM. Unmatched junction bases numbered 14, after V lost 10 bases and J lost 5 bases. There are 17 residues in the CDR3. The CDR3 DNA is TGTGCCACCTCGGGCGGGACAGGGGGCAGTAGAAATGAAAAACTGTTTTTT. It translates to CATSGGTGGSRNEKLFF.

This clonotype has at least ten counts. The rearrangement uses TRBV19 and TRBJ1-4, with D possibly TRBD1 on 5 matching bases. Deletions cut 10 bases from V and 5 bases from J, with 17 bases between. This CDR3 is 14 amino acids long. In germline, CDR1 is LNHDA, CDR2 SQIVND (reference sequence). This chain's CDR3 is CATSPRVGNEKLFF. The CDR3 DNA reads TGTGCCACCTCCCCCAGGGTGGGGAATGAAAAACTGTTTTTT.

Note on this clonotype: The junction shows a germline mismatch at one end, possibly a read error. The chain is built from TRBV9 and TRBJ1-1, with 7 bases identical to TRBD1. CDR3 size: 16 residues. CDR1 is SGDLS, CDR2 YYNGEE, per germline. Here the CDR3 DNA reads TGTGCCAGTAGCGTAGGGGGGCAGGGGGGGAACACTGAAGCTTTCTTT. Protein product: CASSVGGQGGNTEAFF. Using reference TRBV9 and TRBJ1-1 for the parts outside the CDR3, the full variable domain is DSGVTQTPKHLITATGQRVTLRCSPRSGDLSVYWYQQSLDQGLQFLIQYYNGEERAKGNILERFSAQQFPDLHSELNLSSLELGDSALYFCASSVGGQGGNTEAFFGQGTRLTVV.

This clonotype has just a few counts. This chain connects TRBV10-2 to TRBJ1-1; no clear D gene. The CDR3 totals 14 residues. The germline V gene has CDR1 WSHSY and CDR2 SAAADI. V lost 8 bases and J lost 1, with 14 bases in between. CDR3: CASSVGSQNTEAFF. The CDR3 nucleotides are TGCGCCAGCTCTGTCGGCAGTCAGAACACTGAAGCTTTCTTT.

The table lists this clonotype with many counts. The V and J genes are TRBV18 and TRBJ2-5, with TRBD2 identical over 13 bases. Unmatched junction bases numbered 4, after V lost 8 bases and J lost 1 base. CDR3 size: 15 residues. CDR1 and CDR2 from the germline V gene are KGHSH and LQKENI. This chain's CDR3 is CASSRTSGSQETQYF. CDR3 bases: TGTGCCAGCAGCCGGACTAGCGGGAGCCAAGAGACCCAGTACTTC.

This clonotype was recorded at least ten times. The V and J genes are TRBV5-1 and TRBJ2-7, with 15 bases matching TRBD2. The CDR3 is made up of 15 amino acids. Losses at the gene ends were 4 bases for V and 2 bases for J; bases not matched to a gene: 1. The germline CDR1 and CDR2 sequences are SGHRS and YFSETQ. CDR3 in amino acids: CASSGLAGGTYEQYF. The DNA for the CDR3 is TGCGCCAGCAGCGGACTAGCGGGAGGGACCTACGAGCAGTACTTC.

In its sample, this clonotype was seen many times. V and J are TRBV6-5 and TRBJ1-1; unclear D gene. Trimming took off 0 bases at V and 11 bases at J, with 13 bases between the two ends. The CDR3 covers 13 residues. Germline CDR1 reads MNHEY; CDR2 reads SVGAGI. Here the CDR3 DNA reads TGTGCCAGCAGTTACTCGAACCTAGTTGGTGCTTTCTTT. It encodes CASSYSNLVGAFF.

Ten or more counts support this clonotype. This chain connects TRBV28 to TRBJ1-4, with 10 nucleotides matching TRBD1. CDR1 MDHEN and CDR2 SYDVKM come from the germline V gene. The CDR3 extends over 16 amino acids. Unmatched junction bases numbered 5, after V lost 6 bases and J lost 1 base. The CDR3 spells CASSAGQGGTNEKLFF. Written as DNA, the CDR3 is TGTGCCAGCAGCGCTGGACAGGGGGGAACTAATGAAAAACTGTTTTTT.

The chain combines TRBV28 with TRBJ1-4; D not resolved. V was shortened by 2 bases and J by 3 bases, with 10 bases between the two germline ends. This CDR3 comprises 15 residues. Germline values: CDR1 MDHEN, CDR2 SYDVKM. In DNA form, the CDR3 reads TGTGCCAGCAGTTTAAGCGGGGTAGCTAATGAAAAACTGTTTTTT. Protein: CASSLSGVANEKLFF.

This clonotype was detected many times. This chain connects TRBV12-3 or TRBV12-4 to TRBJ1-3, with D uncertain. The CDR3 has 15 amino acids. V was clipped by 3 bases and J by 0 bases, with 9 bases between them. CDR3 protein: CASSLRGGSGNTIYF. Written as DNA, the CDR3 is TGTGCCAGCAGTTTGAGAGGAGGCTCTGGAAACACCATATATTTT.

The chain combines TRBV20-1 with TRBJ2-5; 9 nucleotides align to TRBD2. The V segment lost 3 bases and the J segment 5 bases; nucleotides outside the gene matches: 7. In germline, CDR1 is DFQATT, CDR2 SNEGSKA (reference sequence). This CDR3 is 14 amino acids long. CDR3: CSASGREGLETQYF. The CDR3 DNA follows: TGCAGTGCTAGTGGGCGGGAGGGCCTTGAGACCCAGTACTTC.

This clonotype showed up many times. J is TRBJ2-5 and V is TRBV2, with D possibly being TRBD1 (6 bases). The CDR3 covers 15 residues. Germline lookup yields CDR1 SNHLY and CDR2 FYNNEI. Trimming took 6 bases from V and 7 from J, leaving 21 bases between them. In DNA form, the CDR3 reads TGTGCCAGCAGGAGCGACAGGTCGTTGAGGGCGACCCAGTACTTC. Translating it yields CASRSDRSLRATQYF.

The V call is TRBV29-1, the J call TRBJ2-1, with 7 nucleotides matching TRBD2. V lost 4 bases and J lost 7; bases outside the gene matches: 4. Germline V lookup: CDR1 SQVTM, CDR2 ANQGSEA. This CDR3 spans 12 amino acids. The DNA for the CDR3 is TGCAGCGTTGTTATTAGCGGGAATGAGCAGTTCTTC. Amino acids: CSVVISGNEQFF.

The rearrangement links TRBV19 to TRBJ1-2; D is possibly TRBD1 (6 bases). The ends were cut back, 7 bases at V and 4 bases at J, with 22 bases in the middle. Germline CDR1 and CDR2: LNHDA and SQIVND (reference sequence). This CDR3 has 16 residues. The CDR3: CASIPGQRLLGYGYTF. The CDR3 nucleotides are TGTGCCAGTATCCCCGGACAGCGACTTTTAGGCTATGGCTACACCTTC. Full variable domain (remainder filled in from reference TRBV19 and TRBJ1-2): DGGITQSPKYLFRKEGQNVTLSCEQNLNHDAMYWYRQDPGQGLRLIYYSQIVNDFQKGDIAEGYSVSREKKESFPLTVTSAQKNPTAFYLCASIPGQRLLGYGYTFGSGTRLTVV.

This clonotype appeared many times. The chain is built from TRBV20-1 and TRBJ1-1; the D is unclear. The ends were cut back, 0 bases at V and 5 bases at J, with 10 bases in the middle. From germline, CDR1 is DFQATT and CDR2 SNEGSKA (reference sequence). The CDR3 loop spans 13 amino acids. This CDR3 is CSARDRVGTEAFF. The CDR3 bases are TGCAGTGCTAGAGATCGTGTGGGGACTGAAGCTTTCTTT.